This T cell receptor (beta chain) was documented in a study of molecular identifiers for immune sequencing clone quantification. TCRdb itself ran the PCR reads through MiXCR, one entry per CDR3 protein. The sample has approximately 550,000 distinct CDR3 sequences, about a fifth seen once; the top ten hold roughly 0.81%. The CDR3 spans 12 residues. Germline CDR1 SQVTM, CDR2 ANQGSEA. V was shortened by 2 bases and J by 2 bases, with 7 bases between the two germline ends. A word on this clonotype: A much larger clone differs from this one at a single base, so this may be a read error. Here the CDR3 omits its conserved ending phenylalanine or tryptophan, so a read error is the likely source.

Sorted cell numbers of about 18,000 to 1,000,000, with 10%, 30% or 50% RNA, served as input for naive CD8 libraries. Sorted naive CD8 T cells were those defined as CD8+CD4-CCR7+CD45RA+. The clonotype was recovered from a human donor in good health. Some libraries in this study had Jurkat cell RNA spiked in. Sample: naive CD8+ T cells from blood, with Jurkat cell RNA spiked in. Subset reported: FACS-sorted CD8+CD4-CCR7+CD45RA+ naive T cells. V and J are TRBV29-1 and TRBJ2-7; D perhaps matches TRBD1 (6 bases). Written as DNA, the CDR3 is TGCAGCGTTGAAACAGGGACCTACGAGCAGTACTCC. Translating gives CSVETGTYEQYS.